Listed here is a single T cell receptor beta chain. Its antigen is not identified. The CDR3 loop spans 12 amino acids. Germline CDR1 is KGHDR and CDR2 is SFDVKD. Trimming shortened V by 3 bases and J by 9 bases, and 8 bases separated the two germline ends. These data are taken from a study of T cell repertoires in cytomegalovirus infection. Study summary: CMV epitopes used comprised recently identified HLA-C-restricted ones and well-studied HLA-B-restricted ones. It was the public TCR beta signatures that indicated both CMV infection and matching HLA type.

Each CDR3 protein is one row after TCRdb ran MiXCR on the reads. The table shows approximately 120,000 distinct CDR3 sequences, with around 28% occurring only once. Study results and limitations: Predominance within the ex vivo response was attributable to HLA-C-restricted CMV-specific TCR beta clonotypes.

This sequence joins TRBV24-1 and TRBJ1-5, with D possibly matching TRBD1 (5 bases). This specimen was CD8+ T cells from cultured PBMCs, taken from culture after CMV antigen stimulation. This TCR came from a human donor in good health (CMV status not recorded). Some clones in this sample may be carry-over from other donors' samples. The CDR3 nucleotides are TGTGCCACCAGTGATCCCGGGGGGCCCCAGCATTTT. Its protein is CATSDPGGPQHF.